Below, one T cell receptor (beta chain) is given with its context. Its antigen is not identified. The sample originates from a study of lymphopenia after photon versus proton radiotherapy. The study's findings and limits: Post-nadir TCR diversity decline inversely tracked overall survival among those who died. Only patients who died were analyzed for survival; proton advantage is unproven. Under photons, naive T cells and diversity fell while effector/memory populations rose.

Clones were read by immunoSEQ multiplex PCR, and TCRdb kept only the in-frame ones, dropping some. The sample lists fewer than 35,000 clones, roughly nine tenths occurring once. This sequence originates from a woman aged 70-85 years with pancreatic cancer. Some clones in this sample may be carry-over from other donors' samples. The sample was peripheral blood, taken from a patient treated with proton-based radiotherapy.

CDR3 in amino acids: CASSAPDGETQYF. CDR3 nucleotide sequence: TGTGCCAGCAGCGCCCCTGACGGAGAGACCCAGTACTTC. V and J are TRBV11-3 and TRBJ2-5, with D unclear. The CDR3 is 13 amino acids. V lost 5 bases and J lost 4, with 11 bases in between. Germline-derived CDR1 and CDR2 are SGHNT and YENEEA.